This T cell receptor (beta chain) is drawn from a study of shared clonotypes between healthy human individuals. Study-wide context: Used for every donor were three CD4 naive, three CD4 memory, two CD8 naive and one CD8 memory plate. Study-wide results and limits: Investigators collected only blood, and repertoires in tissues likely differ. Compared with memory subsets, naive subsets generally had larger estimated richness.

Remarks on this clone: Antigen: not known.

The protocol was immunoSEQ multiplex PCR, while the TCRdb copy is restricted to in-frame clones and leaves out a portion. The data show some 1,600,000 clones, nearly 99% seen once. The TCR originated in a young man in good health. Sequenced input: naive CD4+ T cells sorted from blood. Specified subset: CD45RA+ positively selected.

CDR3 region: CASSLAASVSVETQYF. In DNA form, the CDR3 reads TGTGCCAGCAGCTTAGCGGCTAGCGTATCAGTGGAGACCCAGTACTTC. V is TRBV7-2 and J is TRBJ2-5; D is perhaps TRBD2 (6 bases). The CDR3 is made up of 16 amino acids. V dropped 0 bases and J dropped 5 bases, with 16 bases sitting between them. Germline V gives CDR1 SGHTA, CDR2 FQGNSA.